This record looks at one TCR beta chain sequence and its context. This entry comes from a study of PD-L1 blockade in urothelial cancer. Assay: immunoSEQ multiplex PCR; the TCRdb copy retains only in-frame clones and omits some. The sample holds around 110,000 clones; approximately 90% are singletons and the top ten take approximately 1.7%. The time point: peripheral blood 6 weeks after treatment start. The CDR3 is made up of 15 amino acids. Per the germline V gene, CDR1 is KGHSH and CDR2 is LQKENI. V lost 3 bases and J lost 3, with 13 bases in between. The specimen was PBMCs, collected around atezolizumab (anti-PD-L1) treatment. The sequence was collected from a man aged 55 to 70 with urothelial cancer. The V call is TRBV18, the J call TRBJ2-3, with a weak D call TRBD2 (6 bases). The CDR3 bases are TGTGCCAGCTCACCTCCGGCAGGGAGGACAGATACGCAGTATTTT. Translating gives CASSPPAGRTDTQYF. Using reference TRBV18 and TRBJ2-3 for the parts outside the CDR3, the full variable domain is NAGVMQNPRHLVRRRGQEARLRCSPMKGHSHVYWYRQLPEEGLKFMVYLQKENIIDESGMPKERFSAEFPKEGPSILRIQQVVRGDSAAYFCASSPPAGRTDTQYFGPGTRLTVL.